These T cell receptor beta chains were read from a single sample in a study of pediatric ulcerative colitis. The protocol was immunoSEQ multiplex PCR, while the TCRdb copy is restricted to in-frame clones and leaves out a portion. The profile covers 54,000 or so clones, with more than 75% appearing a single time and about 1.5% taken by the ten largest. Source material: blood. The source is a boy younger than 18 who was a control in a study of pediatric ulcerative colitis. CDR3s include the opening cysteine and the closing phenylalanine or tryptophan. Fields, in order: V gene, clone size, J gene, D gene, CDR3 DNA, CDR3 protein. A D gene is named only where the DNA matches it firmly. Clone size is not always given. Where it is, it says once, few, many or a class for expanded clones.

V gene: TRBV30; clone size: few; J gene: TRBJ1-2; D gene: .; CDR3 DNA: TGTGCCTGGAGTGGACTGCGGGCGGGGACGAACTATGGCTACACCTTC; CDR3 protein: CAWSGLRAGTNYGYTF
V gene: TRBV6-8; clone size: .; J gene: TRBJ2-5; D gene: .; CDR3 DNA: TGTGCCAGCCCTGACGGCCAGGGCATAGGGGAGACCCAGTACTTC; CDR3 protein: CASPDGQGIGETQYF
V gene: TRBV19; clone size: .; J gene: TRBJ2-3; D gene: .; CDR3 DNA: TGTGCCAGTAGTACGGAGGACCCCACAGATACGCAGTATTTT; CDR3 protein: CASSTEDPTDTQYF
V gene: TRBV29-1; clone size: .; J gene: TRBJ1-2; D gene: .; CDR3 DNA: TGCAGCGTTGAAGAAGGGGGTGGCTACACCTTC; CDR3 protein: CSVEEGGGYTF
V gene: TRBV19; clone size: .; J gene: TRBJ2-1; D gene: TRBD2; CDR3 DNA: TGTGCCAGTAGTATCGGACTAGCGGGGGCCTGGGGGAATGAGCAGTTCTTC; CDR3 protein: CASSIGLAGAWGNEQFF
V gene: TRBV15; clone size: .; J gene: TRBJ1-1; D gene: TRBD1; CDR3 DNA: TGTGCCACCAGCAGAGGGTGGGGACAGGGGAACACTGAAGCTTTCTTT; CDR3 protein: CATSRGWGQGNTEAFF
V gene: TRBV7-3; clone size: .; J gene: TRBJ1-6; D gene: TRBD1; CDR3 DNA: TGTGCCAGCAGCTTAACAGGGACGGGACAGGGAGATTCACCCCTCCACTTT; CDR3 protein: CASSLTGTGQGDSPLHF
V gene: TRBV6-5; clone size: once; J gene: TRBJ2-7; D gene: TRBD1; CDR3 DNA: TGTGCCAGCAGTTCAGGGGGCCAAGCCTACGAGCAGTACTTC; CDR3 protein: CASSSGGQAYEQYF
V gene: TRBV6-4; clone size: .; J gene: TRBJ1-1; D gene: TRBD1; CDR3 DNA: TGTGCCAGCAGTTCGACAGGGGGAGGGAACACTGAAGCTTTCTTT; CDR3 protein: CASSSTGGGNTEAFF
V gene: TRBV9; clone size: once; J gene: TRBJ2-5; D gene: TRBD2; CDR3 DNA: TGTGCCAGCAGCGTGGGGACTAGCGGGAGGGGAGAGACCCAGTACTTC; CDR3 protein: CASSVGTSGRGETQYF
V gene: TRBV5-1; clone size: once; J gene: TRBJ2-7; D gene: .; CDR3 DNA: TGCGCCAGCAGCCCTGGGGCCCGTGAAGCCTACGAGCAGTACTTC; CDR3 protein: CASSPGAREAYEQYF
V gene: TRBV9; clone size: .; J gene: TRBJ1-5; D gene: TRBD1; CDR3 DNA: TGTGCCAGCAGCCCGACAGGGGACAGCAATCAGCCCCAGCATTTT; CDR3 protein: CASSPTGDSNQPQHF
V gene: TRBV2; clone size: few; J gene: TRBJ1-5; D gene: .; CDR3 DNA: TGTGCCAGCAGTGAAGCCACAGGTCATCAGCCCCAGCATTTT; CDR3 protein: CASSEATGHQPQHF
V gene: TRBV18; clone size: once; J gene: TRBJ1-1; D gene: .; CDR3 DNA: TGTGCCAGCTCATCGCCGGGGGCGGCCACTGAAGCTTTCTTT; CDR3 protein: CASSSPGAATEAFF
V gene: TRBV14; clone size: .; J gene: TRBJ2-1; D gene: .; CDR3 DNA: TGTGCCAGCAGCCAAGAAGGAGGTGGGAGTGGCTCCTACAATGAGCAGTTCTTC; CDR3 protein: CASSQEGGGSGSYNEQFF
V gene: TRBV20-1; clone size: once; J gene: TRBJ2-1; D gene: .; CDR3 DNA: TGCAGTGCCATACGCAGCAATGAGCAGTTCTTC; CDR3 protein: CSAIRSNEQFF
V gene: TRBV6-6; clone size: once; J gene: TRBJ2-5; D gene: TRBD1; CDR3 DNA: TGTGCCAGCAGTTACTCGATGGGACAGGGGGAAGAGACCCAGTACTTC; CDR3 protein: CASSYSMGQGEETQYF
V gene: TRBV10-3; clone size: .; J gene: TRBJ2-7; D gene: .; CDR3 DNA: TGTGCCATCAGTGAGCTAGTCGAACTCCGGTCTGAGCAGTACTTC; CDR3 protein: CAISELVELRSEQYF
V gene: TRBV5-5; clone size: few; J gene: TRBJ2-7; D gene: .; CDR3 DNA: TGTGCCAGCAGCACCCACTCCTACGAGCAGTACTTC; CDR3 protein: CASSTHSYEQYF
V gene: TRBV27; clone size: .; J gene: TRBJ2-2; D gene: .; CDR3 DNA: TGTGCCAGCAGTTTCGGGACCCCCGGGGAGCTGTTTTTT; CDR3 protein: CASSFGTPGELFF
V gene: TRBV19; clone size: .; J gene: TRBJ2-7; D gene: .; CDR3 DNA: TGTGCCAGTAGTATGCAAGTGGGCAAGGACGAGCAGTACTTC; CDR3 protein: CASSMQVGKDEQYF
V gene: TRBV4-1; clone size: once; J gene: TRBJ2-3; D gene: .; CDR3 DNA: TGCGCCAGCAGCCCCCTCGGGGTCACAGGGCGAGGTGATACGCAGTATTTT; CDR3 protein: CASSPLGVTGRGDTQYF
V gene: TRBV5-1; clone size: .; J gene: TRBJ2-3; D gene: TRBD2; CDR3 DNA: TGCGCCAGCAGCCTCGCGGGGGGCAAGGATACGCAGTATTTT; CDR3 protein: CASSLAGGKDTQYF
V gene: TRBV18; clone size: .; J gene: TRBJ1-2; D gene: .; CDR3 DNA: TGTGCCAGCTCACAAGTCAGCTCTAACTATGGCTACACCTTC; CDR3 protein: CASSQVSSNYGYTF
V gene: TRBV7-8; clone size: .; J gene: TRBJ1-4; D gene: .; CDR3 DNA: TGTGCCAGCAGCTTAGTCCGGGGCAGGAGGACGGAAAAACTGTTTTTT; CDR3 protein: CASSLVRGRRTEKLFF
V gene: TRBV7-8; clone size: .; J gene: TRBJ1-2; D gene: TRBD1; CDR3 DNA: TGTGCCAGCAGCTTGTCCGGGACAGACTATGGCTACACCTTC; CDR3 protein: CASSLSGTDYGYTF
V gene: TRBV29-1; clone size: .; J gene: TRBJ2-1; D gene: TRBD1; CDR3 DNA: TGCAGCGCCCAACAGGGGGCTCTATACAATGAGCAGTTCTTC; CDR3 protein: CSAQQGALYNEQFF
V gene: TRBV19; clone size: .; J gene: TRBJ1-5; D gene: .; CDR3 DNA: TGTGCCAGTAGTAGCCTTCAGGAAACTAGCAATCAGCCCCAGCATTTT; CDR3 protein: CASSSLQETSNQPQHF
V gene: TRBV5-4; clone size: few; J gene: TRBJ1-2; D gene: .; CDR3 DNA: TGTGCCAGCAGCACGGACTCAGGCGGCTACACCTTC; CDR3 protein: CASSTDSGGYTF
V gene: TRBV4-3; clone size: .; J gene: TRBJ2-1; D gene: .; CDR3 DNA: TGCGCCAGCAGCCATGATCGAGGACGTCTCAATGAGCAGTTCTTC; CDR3 protein: CASSHDRGRLNEQFF
V gene: TRBV9; clone size: .; J gene: TRBJ2-3; D gene: TRBD1; CDR3 DNA: TGTGCCAGCAGCGGGACAGGGGCTTCAGATACGCAGTATTTT; CDR3 protein: CASSGTGASDTQYF
V gene: TRBV25-1; clone size: .; J gene: TRBJ1-6; D gene: .; CDR3 DNA: TGTGCCAGCAGTGAGCAGGGTTATAATTCACCCCTCCACTTT; CDR3 protein: CASSEQGYNSPLHF
V gene: TRBV19; clone size: .; J gene: TRBJ2-2; D gene: TRBD2; CDR3 DNA: TGTGCCAGTAGTATGCGGCTAGCGGGAGGGAGAACCGGGGAGCTGTTTTTT; CDR3 protein: CASSMRLAGGRTGELFF
V gene: TRBV5-1; clone size: .; J gene: TRBJ2-2; D gene: .; CDR3 DNA: TGCGCCAGCAGCTTGGGACAGTCCCCGAAGAACACCGGGGAGCTGTTTTTT; CDR3 protein: CASSLGQSPKNTGELFF
V gene: TRBV4-3; clone size: .; J gene: TRBJ2-7; D gene: .; CDR3 DNA: TGCGCCAGCAGCCAAGATGTGGACAGCTCCTACGAGCAGTACTTC; CDR3 protein: CASSQDVDSSYEQYF
V gene: TRBV7-2; clone size: .; J gene: TRBJ1-2; D gene: .; CDR3 DNA: TGTGCCAGCAGCTCCGTGGGGATAACAGTTAACTATGGCTACACCTTC; CDR3 protein: CASSSVGITVNYGYTF
V gene: TRBV4-2; clone size: .; J gene: TRBJ1-1; D gene: TRBD1; CDR3 DNA: TGTGCCAGCAGCCAAGGGGGACAGTTCCAAAGCAGCACTGAAGCTTTCTTT; CDR3 protein: CASSQGGQFQSSTEAFF
V gene: TRBV19; clone size: .; J gene: TRBJ1-5; D gene: .; CDR3 DNA: TGTGCCAGTAGCCTCGGGCTGTCTGGCAATCAGCCCCAGCATTTT; CDR3 protein: CASSLGLSGNQPQHF
V gene: TRBV9; clone size: .; J gene: TRBJ1-3; D gene: .; CDR3 DNA: TGTGCCAGCAGCGTAGGTTCGACAGACGGAAACACCATATATTTT; CDR3 protein: CASSVGSTDGNTIYF
V gene: TRBV7-8; clone size: few; J gene: TRBJ2-7; D gene: .; CDR3 DNA: TGTGCCAGCAGCTTATACTACGAGCAGTACTTC; CDR3 protein: CASSLYYEQYF